Included here is one TCR beta chain sequence, with context. As processed by the authors: For nucleated cells, counts were estimated from reference gene primer amplification. Here immunoSEQ multiplex PCR was the method, and the copy in TCRdb shows in-frame clones only, minus some. V, J and clone size are those of that table, while D and trimming were read from the DNA. The profile shows a few hundred thousand clones, approximately 86% of them singletons. This entry is derived from a study of blood T cell repertoires in COVID-19. Study-wide context: The United States, Italy and Spain were the sources of the acute and convalescent COVID-19 samples. In each case, the material was cDNA or gDNA derived from T cells, B-cell-depleted T cells, or PBMCs.

Germline values: CDR1 MDHEN, CDR2 SYDVKM. The CDR3 runs 12 residues. V was shortened by 5 bases and J by 3 bases, with 7 bases between the two germline ends. This sequence was found in a man of 80 years or more with acute or convalescent COVID-19. This chain uses TRBV28 with TRBJ1-2; maybe TRBD1 (6 bases). Sample: peripheral blood. CDR3 sequence: CASSQGYYGYTF. CDR3 nucleotides: TGTGCCAGCAGTCAGGGGTACTATGGCTACACCTTC.